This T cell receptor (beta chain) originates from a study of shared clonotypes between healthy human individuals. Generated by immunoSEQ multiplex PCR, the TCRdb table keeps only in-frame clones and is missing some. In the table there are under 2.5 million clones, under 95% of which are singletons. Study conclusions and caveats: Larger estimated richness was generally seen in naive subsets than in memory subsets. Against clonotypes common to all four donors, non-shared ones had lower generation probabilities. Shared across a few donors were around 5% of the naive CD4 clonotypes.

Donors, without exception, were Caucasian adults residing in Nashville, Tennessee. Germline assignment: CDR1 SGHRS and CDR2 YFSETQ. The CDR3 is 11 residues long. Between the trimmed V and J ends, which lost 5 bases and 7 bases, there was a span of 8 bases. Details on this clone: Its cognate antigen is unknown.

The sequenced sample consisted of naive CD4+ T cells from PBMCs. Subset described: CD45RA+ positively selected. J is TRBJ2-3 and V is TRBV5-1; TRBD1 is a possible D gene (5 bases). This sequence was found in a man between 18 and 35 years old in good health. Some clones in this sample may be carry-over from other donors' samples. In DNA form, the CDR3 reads TGCGCCAGCAGAGGGGAATATACGCAGTATTTT. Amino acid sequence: CASRGEYTQYF. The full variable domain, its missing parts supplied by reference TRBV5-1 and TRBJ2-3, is KAGVTQTPRYLIKTRGQQVTLSCSPISGHRSVSWYQQTPGQGLQFLFEYFSETQRNKGNFPGRFSGRQFSNSRSEMNVSTLELGDSALYLCASRGEYTQYFGPGTRLTVL.